A single sample is the source of the 5 T cell receptor beta chains below, sequenced in a study of naive and memory T cell subsets. Two oligonucleotides, mixed equimolar, formed the beta constant-region primer covering TRBC1 and TRBC2. TCRdb ran MiXCR on the UMI-ligation and nested PCR reads and lists one entry per CDR3 protein. Among 21,000 or so distinct CDR3 sequences listed, roughly 9.6% were seen once. The material sequenced was central memory CD8+ T cells from blood. These receptors were taken from a human donor in good health.

This clonotype was seen many times. The chain recombines TRBV11-2 with TRBJ1-4, with a possible D match to TRBD1 (6 bases). Trimming shortened V by 2 bases and J by 14 bases, and 12 bases separated the two germline ends. CDR3 size: 12 residues. Per germline, CDR1 SGHAT and CDR2 FQNNGV. The DNA for the CDR3 is TGTGCCAGCAGCTTAAAACAGGGAAGGCTGTTTTTT. Translating gives CASSLKQGRLFF.

The V gene is TRBV9, the J gene TRBJ2-1; D is possibly TRBD2 (5 bases). Germline V gene lookup returns CDR1 SGDLS and CDR2 YYNGEE. V gave up 3 bases and J gave up 0 bases, with 22 bases separating them. CDR3 size: 19 residues. CDR3 bases: TGTGCCAGCAGCGCCGAGGGCTTTAGCGTTAAGCCCTCCTACAATGAGCAGTTCTTC. Its protein is CASSAEGFSVKPSYNEQFF.

This chain uses TRBV6-4 with TRBJ2-1; D gene ambiguous. The V and J ends lost 4 bases and 6 bases respectively, with 10 bases between them. The CDR3 is 13 amino acids. Germline V gives CDR1 MRHNA, CDR2 SNTAGT. The DNA of the CDR3 is TGTGCCAGCAGTGCGTTGGTCTCCAATGAGCAGTTCTTC. It encodes CASSALVSNEQFF.

This clonotype was seen a handful of times. The chain joins TRBV12-3 or TRBV12-4 to TRBJ2-3, with unresolved D. There are 14 residues in the CDR3. V lost 3 bases, J lost 2 bases, and 9 bases lay in between. CDR3 sequence reads: CASSLQLTTDTQYF. The CDR3 DNA follows: TGTGCCAGCAGTTTGCAGCTTACCACAGATACGCAGTATTTT.

The gene calls are TRBV2 and TRBJ2-7; 7 positions agree with TRBD2. V lost 3 bases to trimming and J lost 6 bases; unmatched junction nucleotides: 14. The CDR3 is 16 residues long. CDR1 is SNHLY, CDR2 FYNNEI, per germline. The CDR3 bases are TGTGCCAGCAGTGAGCGGGGTCCAGCGGGAATCGGCGAGCAGTACTTC. Translated, it gives CASSERGPAGIGEQYF.